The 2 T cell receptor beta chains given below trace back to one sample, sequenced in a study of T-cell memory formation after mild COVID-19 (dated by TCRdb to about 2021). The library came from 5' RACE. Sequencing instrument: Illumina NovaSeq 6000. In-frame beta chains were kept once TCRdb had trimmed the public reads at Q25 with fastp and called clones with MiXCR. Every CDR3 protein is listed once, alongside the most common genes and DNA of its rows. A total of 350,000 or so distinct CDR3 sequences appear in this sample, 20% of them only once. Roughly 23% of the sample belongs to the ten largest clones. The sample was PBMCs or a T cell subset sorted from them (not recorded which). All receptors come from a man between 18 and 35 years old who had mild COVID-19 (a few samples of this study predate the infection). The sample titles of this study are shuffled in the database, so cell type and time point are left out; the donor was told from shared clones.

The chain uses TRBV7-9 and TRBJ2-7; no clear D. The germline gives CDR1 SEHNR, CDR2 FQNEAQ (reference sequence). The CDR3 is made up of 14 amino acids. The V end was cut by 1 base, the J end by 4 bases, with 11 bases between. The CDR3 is CASSLDGMFYEQYV. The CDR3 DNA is TGTGCCAGCAGCTTAGACGGCATGTTTTACGAGCAGTACGTC.

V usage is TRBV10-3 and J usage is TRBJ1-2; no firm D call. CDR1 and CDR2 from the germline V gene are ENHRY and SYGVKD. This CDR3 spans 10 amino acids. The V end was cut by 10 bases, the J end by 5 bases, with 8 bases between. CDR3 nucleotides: TGTGCCACCAGAGAATATGGCTACACCTTC. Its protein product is CATREYGYTF.